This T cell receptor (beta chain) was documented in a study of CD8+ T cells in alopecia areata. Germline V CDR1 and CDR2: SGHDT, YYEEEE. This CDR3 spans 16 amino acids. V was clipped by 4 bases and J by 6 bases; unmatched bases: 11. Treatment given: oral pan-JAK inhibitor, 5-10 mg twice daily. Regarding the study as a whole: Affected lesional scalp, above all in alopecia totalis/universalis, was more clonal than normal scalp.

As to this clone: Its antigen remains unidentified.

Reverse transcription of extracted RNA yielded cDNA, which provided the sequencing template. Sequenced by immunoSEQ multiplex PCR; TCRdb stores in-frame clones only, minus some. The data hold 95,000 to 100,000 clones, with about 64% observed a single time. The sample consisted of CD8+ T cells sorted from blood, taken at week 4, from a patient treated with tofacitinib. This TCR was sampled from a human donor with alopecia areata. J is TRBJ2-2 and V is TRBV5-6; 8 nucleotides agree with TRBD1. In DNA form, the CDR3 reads TGTGCCAGCAGCCCGTGGCCCAGGGGGCTGGCCGGGGAGCTGTTTTTT. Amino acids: CASSPWPRGLAGELFF.